This T cell receptor (beta chain) is drawn from a study of blood T cell repertoires in COVID-19. As for the study in general: Samples of COVID-19 (acute and convalescent) were obtained from the United States, Italy and Spain. T cells, B-cell-depleted T cells, or PBMCs supplied cDNA or gDNA.

Germline V gene data show CDR1 as SEHNR and CDR2 as FQNEAQ (reference sequence). The J segment lost 5 bases and the V segment lost 3 bases, leaving 10 bases of the junction unmatched. CDR3 size: 17 residues. Original data processing: Counts of nucleated cells, estimated from reference gene primer amplification, were obtained. Measured with immunoSEQ multiplex PCR; TCRdb has only the in-frame clones, and not every one. That table supplies the V and J calls and clone size; D and trimming were determined from the DNA. This sample yields more than 200,000 clones, of which 87% are seen a single time; roughly 3% belongs to the top ten.

Sequencing used peripheral blood. The chain carries TRBV7-9 and TRBJ2-1, with 10 bases that match TRBD2. This clonotype was obtained from a man aged 18 to 35 with active or convalescent COVID-19. In DNA, the CDR3 is TGTGCCAGCAGCTTGGGCCATACTAGCGGGGCCCACAATGAGCAGTTCTTC. This encodes CASSLGHTSGAHNEQFF.